One and the same sample provided the 28 T cell receptor beta chains below, sequenced in a study of T cells after yellow fever vaccination. TCRdb redid the calling of the 5' RACE reads with MiXCR, one entry per CDR3 protein. The sample records about 340,000 distinct CDR3 sequences, about 12% being singletons. The source was CD4+ T cells sorted from PBMCs, collected 15 days after the yellow fever booster vaccination. All receptors derive from a young man who received the YFV17D yellow fever vaccine.

The gene calls are TRBV12-3 or TRBV12-4 and TRBJ1-5, with 8 bases lining up with TRBD1. The CDR3 spans 16 residues. J lost 1 base, V lost 4 bases, and 6 bases had no gene match. The CDR3 nucleotides are TGTGCCAGCAGTTGGGGTACAGGGGGGAGCAATCAGCCCCAGCATTTT. Amino acid sequence: CASSWGTGGSNQPQHF.

The rearrangement joins TRBV11-2 to TRBJ2-3; the match to TRBD2 covers 12 bases. V shed 1 base, J shed 6 bases, and the junction held 8 bases outside the gene matches. The germline CDR1 and CDR2 sequences are SGHAT and FQNNGV. The CDR3 spans 17 residues. The CDR3 nucleotides are TGTGCCAGCAGCTTAGGGGCTAGCGGGGGGGCCATGGATACGCAGTATTTT. Translating gives CASSLGASGGAMDTQYF.

V usage is TRBV29-1 and J usage is TRBJ2-5; maybe TRBD2 (7 bases). Trimming stripped 7 bases from V and 5 bases from J, with 11 bases between. The germline CDR1 and CDR2 sequences are SQVTM and ANQGSEA. The CDR3 is made up of 11 amino acids. CDR3 region: CSGTAGETQYF. CDR3 nucleotides: TGCAGCGGGACAGCGGGGGAGACCCAGTACTTC.

This clonotype was picked up a small number of times. This rearrangement joins TRBV5-1 to TRBJ1-6; D not resolved. Germline values: CDR1 SGHRS, CDR2 YFSETQ. Deletions cut 5 bases from V and 2 bases from J, with 11 bases between. The CDR3 extends over 15 amino acids. The CDR3 reads CASSYGEAYNSPLHF. The CDR3 DNA follows: TGCGCCAGCAGTTACGGGGAAGCCTATAATTCACCCCTCCACTTT.

This sequence joins TRBV5-4 and TRBJ2-7; D is possibly TRBD1 (6 bases). This CDR3 spans 14 amino acids. Trimming removed 0 bases at V and 3 bases at J, with 10 bases between. The V gene's germline CDR1 is SGHNT and CDR2 YYREEE (reference sequence). The chain's CDR3 is CASSLALQGYEQYF. CDR3 nucleotides: TGTGCCAGCAGCTTGGCTTTACAGGGCTACGAGCAGTACTTC.

The chain employs TRBV12-3 or TRBV12-4 and TRBJ1-1; D remains ambiguous. The CDR3 sequence is 12 residues long. Between the trimmed V and J ends, which lost 6 bases and 7 bases, there was a span of 12 bases. As DNA, the CDR3 is TGTGCCAGCAGGAAAGACCCGATTGAAGCTTTCTTT. Protein product: CASRKDPIEAFF.

This chain connects TRBV5-4 to TRBJ2-5, with 11 bases aligning to TRBD2. Per germline, CDR1 SGHNT and CDR2 YYREEE (reference sequence). The CDR3 sequence is 18 residues long. Unmatched junction bases numbered 14, after V lost 4 bases and J lost 3 bases. The DNA for the CDR3 is TGTGCCAGCAGCAGACTAGCTAGGCTAGCGGGGGGCAAAGAGACCCAGTACTTC. Encoded protein: CASSRLARLAGGKETQYF. The full variable domain, in which reference TRBV5-4 and TRBJ2-5 provide the parts outside the CDR3, is ETGVTQSPTHLIKTRGQQVTLRCSSQSGHNTVSWYQQALGQGPQFIFQYYREEENGRGNFPPRFSGLQFPNYSSELNVNALELDDSALYLCASSRLARLAGGKETQYFGPGTRLLVL.

This rearrangement joins TRBV9 to TRBJ2-2; weak D call: TRBD1 (6 bases). This CDR3 comprises 17 residues. The V gene lost 1 base and the J gene lost 4 bases, with 17 bases spanning the gap. The germline V gene encodes CDR1 SGDLS and CDR2 YYNGEE. CDR3: CASSVTTGIMGTGELFF. DNA of the CDR3: TGTGCCAGCAGCGTAACGACAGGAATAATGGGCACCGGGGAGCTGTTTTTT.

V gene TRBV5-4 combines with J gene TRBJ1-6; 7 bases fit TRBD1. Germline-derived CDR1 and CDR2 are SGHNT and YYREEE (reference sequence). V shed 3 bases and J 6 bases; nucleotides not matched to a gene: 6. The CDR3 totals 15 residues. The CDR3 nucleotides read TGTGCCAGCAGCTCGTTCAGACAGGGTAATTCACCCCTCCACTTT. Its translation is CASSSFRQGNSPLHF.

A few counts support this clonotype. The rearrangement joins TRBV7-3 to TRBJ2-3, with 9 positions matching TRBD2. The CDR3 runs 16 residues. The germline V gene has CDR1 SGHTA and CDR2 FQGTGA. V shed 3 bases, J shed 4 bases, and the junction held 8 bases outside the gene matches. The DNA of the CDR3 is TGTGCCAGCAGCTTGGGCGGGGGGGGTGTAGCAGATACGCAGTATTTT. Translation: CASSLGGGGVADTQYF.

In its sample, this clonotype was seen many times. This sequence joins TRBV4-1 and TRBJ2-1; possible D gene TRBD2, 5 bases. The CDR3 covers 13 residues. Trimming removed 0 bases from V and 12 bases from J, with 12 bases in between. Germline values: CDR1 MGHRA, CDR2 YSYEKL. CDR3 in amino acids: CASSQDRETRQFF. In nucleotides, the CDR3 is TGCGCCAGCAGCCAAGATAGGGAGACCAGGCAGTTCTTC.

This clonotype appeared a few times. V is TRBV5-1 and J is TRBJ2-7; TRBD2 is a possible D gene (6 bases). The V gene lost 3 bases and the J gene lost 5 bases, with 9 bases spanning the gap. This CDR3 has 12 residues. Looked up from germline, CDR1 is SGHRS and CDR2 is YFSETQ. The chain's CDR3 is CASSSGGDEQYF. In nucleotides, the CDR3 is TGCGCCAGCAGCTCAGGAGGGGACGAGCAGTACTTC.

The chain carries TRBV19 and TRBJ2-2, with D uncertain. V dropped 4 bases and J dropped 6 bases, with 15 bases sitting between them. Germline V lookup: CDR1 LNHDA, CDR2 SQIVND (reference sequence). CDR3 size: 15 residues. The CDR3 DNA follows: TGTGCCAGTAGTAGGATGGCAGGCTCACCCGGGGAGCTGTTTTTT. Encoded protein: CASSRMAGSPGELFF.

The chain joins TRBV10-3 to TRBJ1-1, with unresolved D. The CDR3 consists of 12 residues. V shed 1 base and J shed 5 bases, with 5 bases lying between them. Germline V gene data show CDR1 as ENHRY and CDR2 as SYGVKD. As DNA, the CDR3 is TGTGCCATCAGTGAGTTGGAGACTGAAGCTTTCTTT. This translates into CAISELETEAFF.

In its sample, this clonotype was seen a few times. The gene calls are TRBV6-2 or TRBV6-3 and TRBJ2-2; D remains ambiguous. The germline CDR1 and CDR2 sequences are MNHEY and SVGEGT. The CDR3 runs to 13 residues. The V end was cut by 5 bases, the J end by 5 bases, with 9 bases between. The CDR3 DNA reads as TGTGCCAGCAGTCCCAATTGGACCGGGGAGCTGTTTTTT. Its protein is CASSPNWTGELFF.

The chain employs TRBV7-2 and TRBJ2-5; D gene ambiguous. Germline V gene sequence: CDR1 SGHTA, CDR2 FQGNSA. Trimming pared 1 base from V and 10 bases from J, leaving 10 bases between. The CDR3 length is 12 residues. The CDR3, as DNA: TGTGCCAGCAGCTTAGATCGCTGGGACCAGTACTTC. Protein: CASSLDRWDQYF.

The chain has TRBV5-6 and TRBJ2-3, with D possibly TRBD2 on 5 matching bases. The CDR3 is made up of 15 amino acids. From germline, CDR1 is SGHDT and CDR2 YYEEEE. Trimming cost V 5 bases and J 5 bases, with 18 bases left between them. The CDR3: CASRTKSAGRDTQYF. CDR3 coding DNA: TGTGCCAGCAGAACAAAATCCGCGGGTCGAGATACGCAGTATTTT.

This clonotype turned up a few times. The chain is built from TRBV9 and TRBJ2-1; D is uncertain. V was pared by 1 base and J by 9 bases, with 11 bases between. Germline CDR1 is SGDLS and CDR2 is YYNGEE. The CDR3 is made up of 13 amino acids. CDR3 nucleotides: TGTGCCAGCAGCGTATTAGGAGACGGTGAGCAGTTCTTC. Amino acid sequence: CASSVLGDGEQFF.

This clonotype was observed a few times. This chain joins TRBV6-6 and TRBJ2-5, with a possible D match to TRBD2 (5 bases). Germline CDR1 MNHNY, CDR2 SVGAGI (reference sequence). The CDR3 has 13 residues. The V gene lost 4 bases and the J gene lost 5 bases, with 11 bases spanning the gap. The CDR3 reads CASSFTERETQYF. As DNA, the CDR3 is TGTGCCAGCAGTTTCACTGAGCGGGAGACCCAGTACTTC.

The V gene is TRBV7-8, the J gene TRBJ2-3; 10 bases fit TRBD2. The V and J ends lost 5 bases and 6 bases, in that order; junction bases with no gene match: 11. The germline V gene has CDR1 SGHVS and CDR2 FQNEAQ. The CDR3 loop spans 16 amino acids. CDR3 sequence reads: CASSNSRAGGQDTQYF. The CDR3, as DNA: TGTGCCAGCAGCAACTCAAGAGCGGGGGGGCAGGATACGCAGTATTTT.

This chain joins TRBV4-3 and TRBJ1-4, with 10 bases identical to TRBD1. The CDR3 has 16 residues. The ends lost 3 bases at V and 8 bases at J; junction bases unmatched: 9. The germline gives CDR1 LGHNA, CDR2 YSLEER. CDR3 DNA sequence: TGCGCCAGCAGCCAGGACAGGGGGTACTTGATAGAAAAACTGTTTTTT. Amino acid sequence: CASSQDRGYLIEKLFF.

This clonotype was seen just once. V usage is TRBV5-1 and J usage is TRBJ1-2; 9 bases line up with TRBD1. Germline CDR1 and CDR2: SGHRS and YFSETQ. The CDR3 contains 14 residues. V gave up 4 bases and J gave up 4 bases; unmatched junction bases: 5. This CDR3 reads CASSGQGQGYGYTF. The DNA for the CDR3 is TGCGCCAGCAGCGGACAGGGACAGGGCTATGGCTACACCTTC.

This rearrangement joins TRBV25-1 to TRBJ2-3, with a tentative D call TRBD1 (6 bases). Looked up from germline, CDR1 is MGHDK and CDR2 is SYGVNS. Trimming took off 3 bases at V and 2 bases at J, with 9 bases between the two ends. CDR3 length: 14 residues. The chain's CDR3 is CASSDRGPTDTQYF. For the CDR3, the DNA is TGTGCCAGCAGTGACAGGGGTCCCACAGATACGCAGTATTTT. Full variable domain (outside the CDR3, taken from reference TRBV25-1 and TRBJ2-3): EADIYQTPRYLVIGTGKKITLECSQTMGHDKMYWYQQDPGMELHLIHYSYGVNSTEKGDLSSESTVSRIRTEHFPLTLESARPSHTSQYLCASSDRGPTDTQYFGPGTRLTVL.

The genes are TRBV2 and TRBJ2-7, with a weak D call TRBD2 (6 bases). V lost 7 bases and J lost 4, with 14 bases in between. In germline, CDR1 is SNHLY, CDR2 FYNNEI. The CDR3 is 13 amino acids. The CDR3 loop is CASNRETSYEQYV. Here the CDR3 DNA reads TGTGCCAGCAATCGGGAGACCTCATACGAGCAGTACGTC.

This clonotype has just a few counts. The rearrangement joins TRBV7-9 to TRBJ1-1; 7 bases agree with TRBD1. CDR3 length: 15 residues. Germline trimming cut 7 bases from V and 4 bases from J; bases unmatched to any gene: 12. CDR1 is SEHNR and CDR2 is FQNEAQ in the germline V gene (reference sequence). CDR3 amino acids: CASTYRGSSTTEAFF. Written as DNA, the CDR3 is TGTGCCAGCACCTACAGGGGTTCCTCGACCACTGAAGCTTTCTTT. Complete variable domain (other parts from reference TRBV7-9 and TRBJ1-1): DTGVSQNPRHKITKRGQNVTFRCDPISEHNRLYWYRQTLGQGPEFLTYFQNEAQLEKSRLLSDRFSAERPKGSFSTLEIQRTEQGDSAMYLCASTYRGSSTTEAFFGQGTRLTVV.

This clonotype was seen more than once but under ten times. The rearrangement uses TRBV7-2 and TRBJ2-7; 8 bases match TRBD1. The CDR3 runs 14 residues. Germline V CDR1 and CDR2: SGHTA, FQGNSA. V dropped 1 base and J dropped 6; count of bases not matched to a gene: 5. CDR3: CASSLGTGIGEQYF. The CDR3 coding sequence is TGTGCCAGCAGCTTAGGGACAGGGATAGGCGAGCAGTACTTC.

The sample holds a few counts of this clonotype. The chain is built from TRBV28 and TRBJ2-7; D remains unclear. The V gene's germline CDR1 is MDHEN and CDR2 SYDVKM. The CDR3 length is 13 residues. Trimming cost V 8 bases and J 3 bases, with 14 bases left between them. The DNA for the CDR3 is TGTGCCAGCTCCCAACCTCCGGTCTACGAGCAGTACGTC. It translates to CASSQPPVYEQYV.

This clonotype was seen more than once but under ten times. The chain carries TRBV20-1 and TRBJ1-4; no clear D. Trimming removed 0 bases at V and 14 bases at J, with 22 bases between. The length of the CDR3 is 15 residues. CDR1 DFQATT and CDR2 SNEGSKA come from the germline V gene (reference sequence). In DNA, the CDR3 is TGCAGTGCTAGAGATCCCTCCGGGCCCGCAGAACGGCTGTTTTTT. Translated: CSARDPSGPAERLFF.